Each of the 6 T cell receptor beta chains below was sequenced from the same sample in a study of T cell repertoires in cytomegalovirus infection. Via MiXCR, TCRdb re-called the reads, giving one row per CDR3 protein. The profile shows 750,000 to 950,000 distinct CDR3 sequences, roughly 29% of them singletons. These receptors' targets are unknown. Here the sequenced sample was cultured CD8+ T cells from PBMCs, taken from culture after CMV antigen stimulation. The receptor set was obtained from a human donor in good health (CMV status not recorded). Some clones in this sample may be carry-over from other donors' samples.

The V and J genes are TRBV7-9 and TRBJ2-5; 9 bases agree with TRBD1. The CDR3 extends over 16 amino acids. Germline CDR1 SEHNR, CDR2 FQNEAQ (reference sequence). V gave up 5 bases and J gave up 5 bases; unmatched junction bases: 12. CDR3: CASSTRDREIQETQYF. CDR3 coding DNA: TGTGCCAGCAGCACCCGGGACAGGGAGATCCAGGAGACCCAGTACTTC. Drawing the rest from reference TRBV7-9 and TRBJ2-5, the complete variable domain is DTGVSQNPRHKITKRGQNVTFRCDPISEHNRLYWYRQTLGQGPEFLTYFQNEAQLEKSRLLSDRFSAERPKGSFSTLEIQRTEQGDSAMYLCASSTRDREIQETQYFGPGTRLLVL.

V and J are TRBV5-5 and TRBJ1-2; maybe TRBD1 (5 bases). CDR1 SGHKS and CDR2 YYEKEE come from the germline V gene (reference sequence). V shed 0 bases and J shed 0 bases, with 12 bases lying between them. The CDR3 loop spans 16 amino acids. The DNA for the CDR3 is TGTGCCAGCAGCTTGGCCAGGGAGCTAACTAACTATGGCTACACCTTC. Amino acid sequence: CASSLARELTNYGYTF.

This clonotype has more than one count but fewer than ten. CDR3 in DNA: TGTGCCACCAGTGGCCCGGCTTTTGTTTTAGGACTAGCGGGGGTCCACAATGAGCAGTTCTTC. Translation: CATSGPAFVLGLAGVHNEQFF. The rearrangement uses TRBV24-1 and TRBJ2-1, with TRBD2 identical over 13 bases. This CDR3 comprises 21 residues. V was pared by 5 bases and J by 5 bases, with 20 bases of the junction left unmatched. Germline V gene sequence: CDR1 KGHDR, CDR2 SFDVKD.

The V gene is TRBV29-1, the J gene TRBJ1-2, with no clear D. The CDR3 totals 11 residues. Per germline, CDR1 SQVTM and CDR2 ANQGSEA. Trimming took 3 bases from V and 6 from J, leaving 8 bases between them. CDR3 coding DNA: TGCAGCGTTGAGGGCCAGGATGGCTACACCTTC. This encodes CSVEGQDGYTF.

The rearrangement joins TRBV7-3 to TRBJ2-3; 7 nucleotides agree with TRBD1. The CDR3 is made up of 15 amino acids. Per germline, CDR1 SGHTA and CDR2 FQGTGA. The junction had 14 bases not matched to a gene; V was cut back by 10 bases and J by 4 bases. In DNA, the CDR3 is TGTGCCATCCCTCACGACAGGGAAGGTTCAGATACGCAGTATTTT. It codes for CAIPHDREGSDTQYF.

This clonotype was counted between two and nine times. This chain uses TRBV12-3 or TRBV12-4 with TRBJ2-5; D ambiguous. V lost 2 bases and J lost 4, with 11 bases in between. This CDR3 is 14 amino acids long. The chain's CDR3 is CASSLSERLETQYF. For the CDR3, the DNA is TGTGCCAGCAGTTTATCCGAAAGGCTAGAGACCCAGTACTTC.